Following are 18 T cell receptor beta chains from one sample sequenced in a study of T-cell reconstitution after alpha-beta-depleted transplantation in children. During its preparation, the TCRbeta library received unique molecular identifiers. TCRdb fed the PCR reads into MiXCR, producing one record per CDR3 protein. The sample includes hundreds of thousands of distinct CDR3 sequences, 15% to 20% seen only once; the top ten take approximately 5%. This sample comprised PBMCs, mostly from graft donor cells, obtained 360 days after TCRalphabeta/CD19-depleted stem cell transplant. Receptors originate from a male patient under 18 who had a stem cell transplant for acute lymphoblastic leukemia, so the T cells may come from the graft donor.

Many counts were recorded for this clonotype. DNA of the CDR3: TGTGCCAGCAGCGTAGTGGCCGCCGCTATTTCCAGGAATGAGCAGTTCTTC. This translates into CASSVVAAAISRNEQFF. The V gene is TRBV9, the J gene TRBJ2-1; no clear D gene. Deletions cut 0 bases from V and 7 bases from J, with 20 bases between. The CDR3 runs to 17 residues. Germline-derived CDR1 and CDR2 are SGDLS and YYNGEE.

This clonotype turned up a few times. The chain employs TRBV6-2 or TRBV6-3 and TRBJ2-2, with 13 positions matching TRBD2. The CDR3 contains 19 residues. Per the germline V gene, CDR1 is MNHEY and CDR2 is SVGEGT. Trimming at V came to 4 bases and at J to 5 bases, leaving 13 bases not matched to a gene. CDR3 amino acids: CASSFPGTSGKRFTGELFF. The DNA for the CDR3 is TGTGCCAGCAGTTTTCCCGGGACTAGCGGGAAACGATTTACCGGGGAGCTGTTTTTT.

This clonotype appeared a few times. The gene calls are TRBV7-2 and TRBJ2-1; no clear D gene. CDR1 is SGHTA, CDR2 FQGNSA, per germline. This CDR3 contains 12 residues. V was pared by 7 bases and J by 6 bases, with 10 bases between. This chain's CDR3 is CASTYPPNEQFF. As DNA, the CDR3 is TGTGCCAGCACCTACCCTCCCAATGAGCAGTTCTTC.

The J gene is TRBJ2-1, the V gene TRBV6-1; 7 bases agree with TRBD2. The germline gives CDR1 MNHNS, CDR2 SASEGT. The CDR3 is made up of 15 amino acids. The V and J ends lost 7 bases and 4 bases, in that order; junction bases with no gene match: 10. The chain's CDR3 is CASTLGGREYNEQFF. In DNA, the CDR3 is TGTGCCAGCACCCTTGGGGGGAGGGAGTACAATGAGCAGTTCTTC.

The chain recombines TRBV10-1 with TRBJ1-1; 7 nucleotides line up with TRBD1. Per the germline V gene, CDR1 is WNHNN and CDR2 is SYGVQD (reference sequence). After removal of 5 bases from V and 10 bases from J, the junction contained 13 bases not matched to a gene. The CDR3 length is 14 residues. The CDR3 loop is CASSPKRGPVPAFF. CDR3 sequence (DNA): TGCGCCAGCAGTCCGAAGAGGGGGCCCGTCCCAGCTTTCTTT.

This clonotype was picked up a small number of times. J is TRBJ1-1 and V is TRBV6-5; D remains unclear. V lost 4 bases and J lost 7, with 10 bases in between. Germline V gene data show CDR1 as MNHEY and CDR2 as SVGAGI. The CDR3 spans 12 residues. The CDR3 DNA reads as TGTGCCAGCAGTTCAAGTGCGGTTGAAGCTTTCTTT. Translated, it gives CASSSSAVEAFF.

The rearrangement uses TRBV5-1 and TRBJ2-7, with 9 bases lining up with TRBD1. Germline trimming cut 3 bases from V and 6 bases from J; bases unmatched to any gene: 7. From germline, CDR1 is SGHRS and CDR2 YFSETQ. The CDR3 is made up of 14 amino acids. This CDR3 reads CASSSGTGSSEQYF. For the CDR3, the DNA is TGCGCCAGCAGCTCCGGGACAGGGAGTTCCGAGCAGTACTTC.

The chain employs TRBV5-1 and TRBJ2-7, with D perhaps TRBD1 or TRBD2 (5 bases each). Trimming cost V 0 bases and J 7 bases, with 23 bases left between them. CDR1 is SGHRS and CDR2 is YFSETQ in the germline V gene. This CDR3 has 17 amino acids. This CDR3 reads CASSLEISGPPSVEQYF. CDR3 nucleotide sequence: TGCGCCAGCAGCTTGGAAATATCGGGACCTCCGTCTGTGGAGCAGTACTTC.

The CDR3 DNA sequence: TGTGCCAGCCAACGTTGGAATTCACCCCTCCACTTT. It specifies CASQRWNSPLHF. The chain has TRBV25-1 and TRBJ1-6, with no clear D. There are 12 residues in the CDR3. Germline-derived CDR1 and CDR2 are MGHDK and SYGVNS. Trimming shortened V by 8 bases and J by 7 bases, and 9 bases separated the two germline ends.

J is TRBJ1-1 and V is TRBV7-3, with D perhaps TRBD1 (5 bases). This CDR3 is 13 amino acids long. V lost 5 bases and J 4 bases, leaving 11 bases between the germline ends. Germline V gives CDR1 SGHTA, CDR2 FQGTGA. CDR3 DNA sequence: TGTGCCAGCAGCCAAGACAGTTCCACTGAAGCTTTCTTT. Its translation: CASSQDSSTEAFF. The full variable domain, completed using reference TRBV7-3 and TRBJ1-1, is GAGVSQTPSNKVTEKGKYVELRCDPISGHTALYWYRQSLGQGPEFLIYFQGTGAADDSGLPNDRFFAVRPEGSVSTLKIQRTERGDSAVYLCASSQDSSTEAFFGQGTRLTVV.

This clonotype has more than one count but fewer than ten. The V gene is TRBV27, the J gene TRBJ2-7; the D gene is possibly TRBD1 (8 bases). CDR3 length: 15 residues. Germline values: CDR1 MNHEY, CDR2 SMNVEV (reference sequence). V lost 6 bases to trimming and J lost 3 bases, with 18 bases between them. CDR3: CASSRTGRAYYEQYF. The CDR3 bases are TGTGCCAGCAGCCGGACAGGGAGGGCTTACTACGAGCAGTACTTC.

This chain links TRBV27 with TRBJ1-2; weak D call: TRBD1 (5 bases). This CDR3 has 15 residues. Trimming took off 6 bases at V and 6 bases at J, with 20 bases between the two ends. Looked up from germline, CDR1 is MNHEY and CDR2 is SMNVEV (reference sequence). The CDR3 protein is CASRPLAGTGNGYTF. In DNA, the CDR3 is TGTGCCAGCAGACCGTTAGCCGGGACGGGTAATGGCTACACCTTC.

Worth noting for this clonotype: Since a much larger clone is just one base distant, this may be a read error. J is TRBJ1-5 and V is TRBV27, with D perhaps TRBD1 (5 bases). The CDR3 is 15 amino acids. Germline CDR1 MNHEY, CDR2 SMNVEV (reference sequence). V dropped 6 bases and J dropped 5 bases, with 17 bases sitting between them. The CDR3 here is CASRERDRPHQPQHF. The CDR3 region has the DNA TGTGCCAGCAGGGAACGCGACAGACCTCATCAGCCCCAGCATTTT.

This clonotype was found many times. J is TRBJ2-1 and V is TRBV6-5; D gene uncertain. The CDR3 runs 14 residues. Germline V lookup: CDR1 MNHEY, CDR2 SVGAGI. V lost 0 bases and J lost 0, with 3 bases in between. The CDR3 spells CASSYSSSYNEQFF. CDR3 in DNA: TGTGCCAGCAGTTACTCGAGCTCCTACAATGAGCAGTTCTTC.

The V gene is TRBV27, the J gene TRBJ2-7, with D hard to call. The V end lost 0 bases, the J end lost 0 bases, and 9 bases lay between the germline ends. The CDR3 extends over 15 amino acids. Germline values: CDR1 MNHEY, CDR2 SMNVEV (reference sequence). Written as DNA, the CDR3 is TGTGCCAGCAGTTTATCGGTAGCAAACTCCTACGAGCAGTACTTC. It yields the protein CASSLSVANSYEQYF.

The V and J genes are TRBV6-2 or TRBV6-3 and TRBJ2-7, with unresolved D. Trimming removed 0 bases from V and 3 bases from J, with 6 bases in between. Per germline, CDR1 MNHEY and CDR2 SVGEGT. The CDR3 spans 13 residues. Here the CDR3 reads CASSYSTYYEQYF. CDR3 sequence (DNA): TGTGCCAGCAGTTACTCGACCTACTACGAGCAGTACTTC.

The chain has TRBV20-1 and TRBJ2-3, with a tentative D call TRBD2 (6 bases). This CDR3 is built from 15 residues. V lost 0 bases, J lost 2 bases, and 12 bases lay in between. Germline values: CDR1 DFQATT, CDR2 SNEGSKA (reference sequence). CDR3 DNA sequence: TGCAGTGCTAGAGAGTGGGCGGGAACCACAGATACGCAGTATTTT. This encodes CSAREWAGTTDTQYF.

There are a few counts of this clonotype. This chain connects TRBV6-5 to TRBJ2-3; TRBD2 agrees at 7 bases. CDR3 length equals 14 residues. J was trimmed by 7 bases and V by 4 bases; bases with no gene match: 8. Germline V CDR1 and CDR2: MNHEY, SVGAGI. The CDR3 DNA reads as TGTGCCAGCAGTTTTGTCAGCGGGATGTATACGCAGTATTTT. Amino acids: CASSFVSGMYTQYF.